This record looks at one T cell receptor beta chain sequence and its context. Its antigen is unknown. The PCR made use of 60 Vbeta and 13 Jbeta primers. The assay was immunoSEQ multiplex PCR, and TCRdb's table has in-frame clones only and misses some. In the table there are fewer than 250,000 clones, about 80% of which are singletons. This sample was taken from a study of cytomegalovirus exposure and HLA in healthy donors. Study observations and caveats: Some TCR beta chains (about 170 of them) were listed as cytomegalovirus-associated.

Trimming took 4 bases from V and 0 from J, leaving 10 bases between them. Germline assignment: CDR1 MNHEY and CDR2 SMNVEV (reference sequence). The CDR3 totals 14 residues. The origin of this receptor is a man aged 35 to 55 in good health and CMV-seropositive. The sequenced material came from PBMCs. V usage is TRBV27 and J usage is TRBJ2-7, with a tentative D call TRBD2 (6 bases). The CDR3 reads CASSSGSHSYEQYF. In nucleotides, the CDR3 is TGTGCCAGCAGTTCCGGGAGTCACTCCTACGAGCAGTACTTC.